Listed below are T cell receptor beta chains from one sample, sequenced in a study of T cells in Graves' hyperthyroidism and ophthalmopathy. MiXCR was run by TCRdb on the multiplex PCR reads, yielding one entry per CDR3 protein. The sample includes 380,000 or so distinct CDR3 sequences, approximately 14% of them seen just once. Sequences were obtained from blood. The source is a woman aged 30 to 39 with Graves' hyperthyroidism. Each CDR3 is given without its conserved first and last residue. D genes are given only for firm matches.

SASLRIGQGVRNEQF | TRBJ2-1 | TRBV20-1 | TRBD1
ASSFRESGTEAF | TRBJ1-1 | TRBV5-1 | .
ASNRGSDEQY | TRBJ2-7 | TRBV2 | TRBD1
ASSLVLDQPQH | TRBJ1-5 | TRBV7-2 | .
SVVAGGMNEQF | TRBJ2-1 | TRBV20-1 | TRBD2
ASSLFQSNEKLF | TRBJ1-4 | TRBV5-5 | .
ATSTKEWRGGSSGNTIY | TRBJ1-3 | TRBV24-1 | .
ASSLIGNLNTEAF | TRBJ1-1 | TRBV5-6 | .
ASSSDRLSPLH | TRBJ1-6 | TRBV18 | .
ASSGPSLAGELF | TRBJ2-2 | TRBV2 | .
ASSQDSNPVGDTQY | TRBJ2-3 | TRBV4-3 | .
ASSPRQLYYEQY | TRBJ2-7 | TRBV6-1 | .
ASQGLAGGFVQF | TRBJ2-1 | TRBV12-3/TRBV12-4 | TRBD2
ASSLTGSNTEAF | TRBJ1-1 | TRBV3-1 | .